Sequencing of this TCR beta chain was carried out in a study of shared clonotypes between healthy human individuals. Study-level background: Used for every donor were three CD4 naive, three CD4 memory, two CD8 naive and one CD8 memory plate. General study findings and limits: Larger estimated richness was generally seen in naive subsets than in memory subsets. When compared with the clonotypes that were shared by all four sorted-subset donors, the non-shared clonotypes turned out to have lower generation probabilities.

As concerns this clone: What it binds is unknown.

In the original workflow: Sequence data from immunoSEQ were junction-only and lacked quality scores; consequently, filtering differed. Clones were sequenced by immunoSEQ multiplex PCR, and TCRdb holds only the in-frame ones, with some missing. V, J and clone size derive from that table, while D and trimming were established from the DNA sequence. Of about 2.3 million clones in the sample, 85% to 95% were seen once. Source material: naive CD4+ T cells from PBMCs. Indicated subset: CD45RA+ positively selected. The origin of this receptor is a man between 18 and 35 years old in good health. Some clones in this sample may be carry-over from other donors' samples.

Here the CDR3 DNA reads TGTGCCAGCAGTTTAGGTGGACTCCTCTCCTACAATGAGCAGTTCTTC. Translating it yields CASSLGGLLSYNEQFF. The V call is TRBV28, the J call TRBJ2-1; possible D gene TRBD2, 5 bases. This CDR3 has 16 amino acids. Trimming shortened V by 2 bases and J by 0 bases, and 11 bases separated the two germline ends. Germline CDR1 and CDR2: MDHEN and SYDVKM.